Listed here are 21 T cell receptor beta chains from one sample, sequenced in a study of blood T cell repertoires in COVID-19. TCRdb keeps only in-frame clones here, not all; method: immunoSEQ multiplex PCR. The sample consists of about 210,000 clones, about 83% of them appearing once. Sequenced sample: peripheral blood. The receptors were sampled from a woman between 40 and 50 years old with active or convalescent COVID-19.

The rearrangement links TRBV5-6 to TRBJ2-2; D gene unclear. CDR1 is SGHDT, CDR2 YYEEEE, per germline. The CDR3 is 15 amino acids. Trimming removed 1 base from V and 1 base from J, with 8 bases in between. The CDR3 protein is CASSLLGVNTGELFF. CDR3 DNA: TGTGCCAGCAGCTTGCTCGGTGTGAACACCGGGGAGCTGTTTTTT.

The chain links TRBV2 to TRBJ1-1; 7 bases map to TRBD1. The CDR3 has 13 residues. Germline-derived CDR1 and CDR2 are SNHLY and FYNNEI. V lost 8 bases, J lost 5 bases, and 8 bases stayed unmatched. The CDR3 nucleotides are TGTGCCAGCGGGAGACAGGGTACGACTGAAGCTTTCTTT. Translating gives CASGRQGTTEAFF.

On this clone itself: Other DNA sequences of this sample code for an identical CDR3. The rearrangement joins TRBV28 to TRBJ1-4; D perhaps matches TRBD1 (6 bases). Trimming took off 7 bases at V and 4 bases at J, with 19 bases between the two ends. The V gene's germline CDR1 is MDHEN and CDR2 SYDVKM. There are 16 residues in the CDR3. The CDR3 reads CASKTGQGPDNEKLFF. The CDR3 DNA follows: TGTGCCAGCAAAACGGGGCAGGGGCCGGATAATGAAAAACTGTTTTTT.

Here the CDR3 DNA reads TGTGCCAGCAGCTTCCGAGCTAGCGGGAGGGGTGGTACCTACGAGCAGTACTTC. Its protein product is CASSFRASGRGGTYEQYF. The chain carries TRBV13 and TRBJ2-7, with 12 bases matching TRBD2. The CDR3 covers 18 residues. Trimming at V came to 3 bases and at J to 2 bases, leaving 11 bases not matched to a gene. Germline V gene sequence: CDR1 PRHDT, CDR2 FYEKMQ (reference sequence).

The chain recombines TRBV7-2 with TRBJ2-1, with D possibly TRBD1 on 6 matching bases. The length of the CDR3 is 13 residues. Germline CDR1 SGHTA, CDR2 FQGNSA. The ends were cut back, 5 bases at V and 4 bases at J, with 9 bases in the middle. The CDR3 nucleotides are TGTGCCAGCAGCGGGGGCCCTTACAATGAGCAGTTCTTC. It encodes CASSGGPYNEQFF.

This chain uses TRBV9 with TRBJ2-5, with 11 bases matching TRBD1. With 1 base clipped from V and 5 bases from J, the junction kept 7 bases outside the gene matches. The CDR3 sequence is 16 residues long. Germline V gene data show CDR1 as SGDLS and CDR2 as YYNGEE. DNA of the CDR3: TGTGCCAGCAGCGTAAGGGGACAGGGGGGTCGGGAGACCCAGTACTTC. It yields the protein CASSVRGQGGRETQYF.

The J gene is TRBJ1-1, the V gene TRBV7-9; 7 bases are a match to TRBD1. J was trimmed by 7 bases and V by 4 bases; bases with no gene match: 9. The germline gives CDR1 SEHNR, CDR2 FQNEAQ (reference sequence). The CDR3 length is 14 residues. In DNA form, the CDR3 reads TGTGCCAGCAGCTCGGGGACAGCATCTAATGAAGCTTTCTTT. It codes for CASSSGTASNEAFF.

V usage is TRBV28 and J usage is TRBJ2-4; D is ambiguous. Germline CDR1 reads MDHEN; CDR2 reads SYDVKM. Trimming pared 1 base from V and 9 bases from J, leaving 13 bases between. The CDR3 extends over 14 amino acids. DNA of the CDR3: TGTGCCAGCAGTTTATCCAAGCGAATAGCCATTCAGTACTTC. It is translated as CASSLSKRIAIQYF.

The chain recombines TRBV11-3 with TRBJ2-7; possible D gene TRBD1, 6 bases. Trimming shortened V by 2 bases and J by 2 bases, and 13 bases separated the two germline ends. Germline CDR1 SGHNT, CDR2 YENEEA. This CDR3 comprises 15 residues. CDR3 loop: CASSLSRTVPYEQYF. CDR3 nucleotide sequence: TGTGCCAGCAGCTTATCCCGGACAGTTCCCTACGAGCAGTACTTC.

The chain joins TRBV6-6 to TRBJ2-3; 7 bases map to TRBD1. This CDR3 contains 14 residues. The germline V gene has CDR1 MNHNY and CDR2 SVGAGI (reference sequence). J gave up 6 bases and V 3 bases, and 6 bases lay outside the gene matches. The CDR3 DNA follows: TGTGCCAGCAGTTATGACAGGGCCGCGGATACGCAGTATTTT. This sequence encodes CASSYDRAADTQYF.

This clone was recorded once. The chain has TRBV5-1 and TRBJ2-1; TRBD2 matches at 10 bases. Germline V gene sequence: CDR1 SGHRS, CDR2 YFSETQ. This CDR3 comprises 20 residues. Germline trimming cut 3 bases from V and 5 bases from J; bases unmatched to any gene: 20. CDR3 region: CASSSKLAGPSLSADNEQFF. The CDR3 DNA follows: TGCGCCAGCAGCTCGAAACTAGCGGGACCTTCCCTATCGGCCGACAATGAGCAGTTCTTC.

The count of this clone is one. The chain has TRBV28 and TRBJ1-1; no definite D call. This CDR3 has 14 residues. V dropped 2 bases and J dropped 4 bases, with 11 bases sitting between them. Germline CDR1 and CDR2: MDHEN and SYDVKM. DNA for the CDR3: TGTGCCAGCAGTTTACGAGGAGGAGCCACTGAAGCTTTCTTT. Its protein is CASSLRGGATEAFF.

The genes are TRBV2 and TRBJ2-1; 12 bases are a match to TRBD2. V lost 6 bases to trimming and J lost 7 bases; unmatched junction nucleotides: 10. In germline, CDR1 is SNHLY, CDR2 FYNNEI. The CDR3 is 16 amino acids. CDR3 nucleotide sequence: TGTGCCAGCAGGGAGACTAGCGGGGGACTGGGGAATGAGCAGTTCTTC. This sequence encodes CASRETSGGLGNEQFF.

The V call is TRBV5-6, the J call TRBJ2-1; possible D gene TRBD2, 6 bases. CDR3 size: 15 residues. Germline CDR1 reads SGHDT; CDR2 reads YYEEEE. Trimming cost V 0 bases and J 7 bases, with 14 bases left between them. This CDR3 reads CASSLGSGARNEQFF. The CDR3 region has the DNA TGTGCCAGCAGCTTGGGGTCGGGAGCTCGGAATGAGCAGTTCTTC. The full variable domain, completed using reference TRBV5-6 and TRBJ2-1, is DAGVTQSPTHLIKTRGQQVTLRCSPKSGHDTVSWYQQALGQGPQFIFQYYEEEERQRGNFPDRFSGHQFPNYSSELNVNALLLGDSALYLCASSLGSGARNEQFFGPGTRLTVL.

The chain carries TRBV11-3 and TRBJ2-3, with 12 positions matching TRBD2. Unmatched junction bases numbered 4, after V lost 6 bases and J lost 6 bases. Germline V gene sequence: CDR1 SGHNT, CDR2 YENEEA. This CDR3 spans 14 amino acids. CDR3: CASREGLAGDTQYF. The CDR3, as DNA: TGTGCCAGCAGAGAAGGACTAGCGGGGGATACGCAGTATTTT.

CDR3 sequence reads: CASSLEPATGGDGYEQYF. CDR3 bases: TGTGCCAGCAGCTTAGAGCCCGCTACAGGGGGCGACGGCTACGAGCAGTACTTC. The rearrangement links TRBV11-2 to TRBJ2-7; 9 bases are a match to TRBD1. CDR3 length equals 18 residues. The trim removed 0 bases at V and 3 bases at J, leaving 12 bases unmatched. The V gene's germline CDR1 is SGHAT and CDR2 FQNNGV.

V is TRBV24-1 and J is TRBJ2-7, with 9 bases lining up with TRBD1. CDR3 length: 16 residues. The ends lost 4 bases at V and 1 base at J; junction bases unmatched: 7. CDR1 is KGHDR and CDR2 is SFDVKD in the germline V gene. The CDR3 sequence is CATSDRGTGKSYEQYF. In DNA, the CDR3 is TGTGCCACCAGTGACCGTGGGACAGGGAAGTCCTACGAGCAGTACTTC.

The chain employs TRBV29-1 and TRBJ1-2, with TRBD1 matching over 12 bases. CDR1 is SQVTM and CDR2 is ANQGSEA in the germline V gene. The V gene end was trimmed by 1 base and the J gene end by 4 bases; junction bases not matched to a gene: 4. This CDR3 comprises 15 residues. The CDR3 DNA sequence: TGCAGCGTTGAAGGGGGGACAGGGGGCTTCTATGGCTACACCTTC. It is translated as CSVEGGTGGFYGYTF.

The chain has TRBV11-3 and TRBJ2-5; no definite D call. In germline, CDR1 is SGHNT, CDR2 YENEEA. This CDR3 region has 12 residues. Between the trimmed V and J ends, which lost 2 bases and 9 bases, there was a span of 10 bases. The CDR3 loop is CASSLHPEAQYF. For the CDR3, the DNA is TGTGCCAGCAGCTTACATCCCGAGGCCCAGTACTTC.

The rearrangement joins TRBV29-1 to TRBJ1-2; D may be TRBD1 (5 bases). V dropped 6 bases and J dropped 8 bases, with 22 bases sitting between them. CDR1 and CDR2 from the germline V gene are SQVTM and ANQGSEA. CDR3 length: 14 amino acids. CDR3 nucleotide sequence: TGCAGCGTGCGGCAGGGACTCCGTTATAGGGGCTACACCTTC. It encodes CSVRQGLRYRGYTF.

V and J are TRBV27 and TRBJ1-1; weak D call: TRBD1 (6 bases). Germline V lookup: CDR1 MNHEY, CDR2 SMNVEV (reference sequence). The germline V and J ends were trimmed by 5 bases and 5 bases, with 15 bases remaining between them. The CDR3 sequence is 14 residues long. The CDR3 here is CASSPRGGRTEAFF. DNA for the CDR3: TGTGCCAGCAGTCCCCGGGGGGGGCGGACTGAAGCTTTCTTT.